The rows below give T cell receptor beta chains drawn from one sample of a study of Ad26.COV2.S vaccination and SARS-CoV-2 variants. Using immunoSEQ multiplex PCR, the repertoire was profiled, and TCRdb retains in-frame clones only, with some absent. The repertoire includes about 250,000 clones, approximately 87% of them detected once, and around 3.5% sits in the top ten. The sample was peripheral blood, taken in a trial of Ad26.COV2.S vaccine versus placebo. Every receptor here comes from a person between 18 and 65 years old who received the Ad26.COV2.S COVID-19 vaccine or a placebo. The conserved cysteine and the conserved F or W are not part of the CDR3 here. The order of the fields is CDR3 protein, V gene, clone size, J gene. A clone size is listed for some rows: how often the clone was seen (once, few, many), or a class if it is expanded.

CDR3: ASSSRTGGSQPQH
V: TRBV2
size: NA
J: TRBJ1-5

CDR3: ASTFSGDGQPQH
V: TRBV6-5
size: NA
J: TRBJ1-5

CDR3: ASSLGLATNTEAF
V: TRBV27
size: NA
J: TRBJ1-1

CDR3: ASSQGGAGNTIY
V: TRBV4-2
size: few
J: TRBJ1-3

CDR3: ASSYGQGGYEQY
V: TRBV7-2
size: NA
J: TRBJ2-7

CDR3: ASSVEGARGPLH
V: TRBV9
size: NA
J: TRBJ1-6

CDR3: ASSQSRDSVTGELF
V: TRBV4-3
size: NA
J: TRBJ2-2

CDR3: ASSPGLAGVGHTQY
V: TRBV3-1/TRBV3-2
size: NA
J: TRBJ2-3

CDR3: ASSLLAGVSYEQY
V: TRBV5-5
size: NA
J: TRBJ2-7

CDR3: ASSLGSRLAIPDTQY
V: TRBV7-9
size: NA
J: TRBJ2-3

CDR3: ASSLFRENSPLH
V: TRBV27
size: NA
J: TRBJ1-6